This T cell receptor (beta chain) was captured in a study of T cells in Graves' hyperthyroidism and ophthalmopathy. As for the study in general: Peripheral blood specimens were obtained at initial diagnosis, prior to any treatment.

The J segment lost 5 bases and the V segment lost 6 bases, leaving 8 bases of the junction unmatched. This CDR3 has 14 residues. The germline V gene encodes CDR1 SNHLY and CDR2 FYNNEI. Template material for amplifying TCR beta CDR3 regions consisted of RNA transcripts. A set of HTBI primers served as the primers for a first-round RT-PCR of the TCR CDR3. TCRdb itself ran the multiplex PCR reads through MiXCR, one entry per CDR3 protein. The data hold around 340,000 distinct CDR3 sequences, with around a sixth observed a single time. Source material: blood. The clonotype originates from a middle-aged woman with Graves' ophthalmopathy. The rearrangement uses TRBV2 and TRBJ2-7; 9 bases agree with TRBD2. This CDR3 reads CASSTGLAPHEQYF. The CDR3 DNA follows: TGTGCCAGCAGCACGGGACTAGCTCCCCACGAGCAGTACTTC. Based on the CDR3 plus reference TRBV2 and TRBJ2-7, the full variable domain is EPEVTQTPSHQVTQMGQEVILRCVPISNHLYFYWYRQILGQKVEFLVSFYNNEISEKSEIFDDQFSVERPDGSNFTLKIRSTKLEDSAMYFCASSTGLAPHEQYFGPGTRLTVT.